The rows below give T cell receptor beta chains drawn from one sample of a study of T cells after yellow fever vaccination. TCRdb passed the 5' RACE reads through MiXCR, listing each CDR3 protein once. Among some 350,000 distinct CDR3 sequences listed, roughly 4% were seen once. The source was PBMCs, collected 5 days after the yellow fever booster vaccination. Receptor source: a man aged 18-30 years who received the YFV17D yellow fever vaccine. CDR3s include the opening cysteine and the closing phenylalanine or tryptophan. A D gene is named only where the DNA matches it firmly. Not all rows give a size; the values are once, few, many and, for expanded clones, a class.

J	D	size	V	DNA	CDR3
TRBJ2-6	TRBD1	.	TRBV27	TGTGCCAGCAGTTCGACCGCCTCAAACAGGGGAAGCTTTGGGGCCAACGTCCTGACTTTC	CASSSTASNRGSFGANVLTF
TRBJ1-6	.	few	TRBV4-3	TGCGCCAGCAGCCCGAACCCGGGACAAAATTCACCCCTCCACTTT	CASSPNPGQNSPLHF
TRBJ2-7	TRBD1	few	TRBV7-8	TGTGCCAGCGTTCCCACAGGGGGATCCTACGAGCAGTACTTC	CASVPTGGSYEQYF
TRBJ2-5	.	many	TRBV18	TGTGCCAGCTCACCACAAGCCCAAGAGACCCAGTACTTC	CASSPQAQETQYF
TRBJ2-5	TRBD1	.	TRBV2	TGTGCCAGCAGCCCGGACAGGGAAATGGACGAGACCCAGTACTTC	CASSPDREMDETQYF
TRBJ2-7	.	many	TRBV6-6	TGTGCCAGCAGTTACGGCAAGGCCTACGAGCAGTACTTC	CASSYGKAYEQYF
TRBJ2-3	.	many	TRBV12-3/TRBV12-4	TGTGCCGTACAGCCCCCAGATACGCAGTATTTT	CAVQPPDTQYF
TRBJ2-5	TRBD2	many	TRBV7-2	TGTGCCAGCAGCTTAACTAGCGGCCAAGAGACCCAGTACTTC	CASSLTSGQETQYF
TRBJ2-4	.	few	TRBV19	TGTGCCAGTAGTACGGGACAATGGCCCAAAAACATTCAGTACTTC	CASSTGQWPKNIQYF
TRBJ2-3	.	few	TRBV20-1	TGCAGTGCTAGAGAAGGAGGGCAGGGAGTAGCAGATACGCAGTATTTT	CSAREGGQGVADTQYF
TRBJ2-2	.	many	TRBV3-1	TGTGCCAGCAACCTAAGGCAGGGCACCGGGGAGCTGTTTTTT	CASNLRQGTGELFF
TRBJ2-3	TRBD1	many	TRBV6-4	TGTGCCAGCAGCCCACAGGGGGGCCCAGATACGCAGTATTTT	CASSPQGGPDTQYF
TRBJ2-5	.	few	TRBV20-1	TGCAGTGCAGCCATTCCGGCGGCCCGTAAAGAGACCCAGTACTTC	CSAAIPAARKETQYF
TRBJ1-2	.	.	TRBV14	TGTGCCAGCAGCCGATTAAGTTCAGGGAACTATGGCTACACCTTC	CASSRLSSGNYGYTF
TRBJ2-2	.	many	TRBV7-8	TGTGCCAGCAGCTTAGGGGCAACCGCTAACACCGGGGAGCTGTTTTTT	CASSLGATANTGELFF
TRBJ1-2	TRBD1	few	TRBV5-1	TGCGCCAGCAGCTTGGAAGGACAGGGAGACTATGGCTACACCTTC	CASSLEGQGDYGYTF
TRBJ1-4	TRBD1	few	TRBV5-1	TGCGCCAGCACACCGGGACAGCTTAATGAAAAACTGTTTTTT	CASTPGQLNEKLFF
TRBJ1-1	.	few	TRBV9	TGTGCCAGCAGCGTAGTTAGCCTCGACACTGAAGCTTTCTTT	CASSVVSLDTEAFF
TRBJ1-1	.	few	TRBV25-1	TGTGCCAGCAGTGGGGGGAACACTGAAGCTTTCTTT	CASSGGNTEAFF
TRBJ1-4	.	many	TRBV7-2	TGTGCCAGCGGGGCAGCACGTAATGAAAAACTGTTTTTT	CASGAARNEKLFF
TRBJ1-2	.	few	TRBV12-3/TRBV12-4	TGTGCCAGCAGTTTATTGGGGCCACGTGGATACACCTTC	CASSLLGPRGYTF
TRBJ2-7	.	few	TRBV14	TGTGCCAGCAGCCATGCCTACGAGCAGTACTTC	CASSHAYEQYF
TRBJ1-5	.	many	TRBV14	TGTGCCAGCAGCCAAGAGGCGGTGGAGAGGCACAATCAGCCCCAGCATTTT	CASSQEAVERHNQPQHF
TRBJ2-5	.	many	TRBV12-3/TRBV12-4	TGTGCCAGCAGTTTCGGCAGACCAGAGACCCAGTACTTC	CASSFGRPETQYF
TRBJ1-2	.	many	TRBV24-1	TGTGCCACCAGTGATTCCGACAGGAGGTGGACCTTC	CATSDSDRRWTF
TRBJ2-3	TRBD2	.	TRBV6-1	TGTGCCAGCAGTGAAGGACTAGCGGGGTGGACCACAGATACGCAGTATTTT	CASSEGLAGWTTDTQYF
TRBJ2-5	.	few	TRBV7-8	TGTGCCAGCAGCTCACAGGGGGGGTACCAAGAGACCCAGTACTTC	CASSSQGGYQETQYF
TRBJ1-5	.	few	TRBV20-1	TGCAGTGCTAGTTCAGGTCCCAATCAGCCCCAGCATTTT	CSASSGPNQPQHF
TRBJ2-2	TRBD2	few	TRBV7-3	TGTGCCAGCAGAGGGACTAGCGCCCCCGGGGAGCTGTTTTTT	CASRGTSAPGELFF
TRBJ1-1	.	.	TRBV18	TGTGCCAGCTCACTCGAGATCTCGGGGGGGACTGAAGCTTTCTTT	CASSLEISGGTEAFF
TRBJ2-2	.	many	TRBV18	TGTGCCAGCTCACCAGTCACAGGGATGTCGGGGGAGCTGTTTTTT	CASSPVTGMSGELFF
TRBJ2-1	TRBD2	few	TRBV5-6	TGTGCCAGCAGCTTGCTGGCTAGCGGGGGTAACTACAATGAGCAGTTCTTC	CASSLLASGGNYNEQFF
TRBJ1-1	TRBD1	many	TRBV27	TGTGCCAGTTTCAGGGGGCTCGGCACTGAAGCTTTCTTT	CASFRGLGTEAFF
TRBJ2-3	TRBD2	.	TRBV18	TGTGCCAGCTCACCATGGGCTAGCGGGGCCACTAGCACAGATACGCAGTATTTT	CASSPWASGATSTDTQYF
TRBJ2-3	.	.	TRBV7-9	TGTGCCAGCAGCTTAGATGGGATTAGGGCGGATACGCAGTATTTT	CASSLDGIRADTQYF
TRBJ2-3	.	many	TRBV7-8	TGTGCCAGCAGCTTGGTGTTGGGTTGGGCAACAGATACGCAGTATTTT	CASSLVLGWATDTQYF
TRBJ1-5	.	few	TRBV4-3	TGCGCCAGCAGCCAAGATGGCAGGGGTGGCCAGCCCCAGCATTTT	CASSQDGRGGQPQHF
TRBJ2-7	.	.	TRBV2	TGTGCCAGCAGTGAATGGGTAGGACGGTCCTACGAGCAGTACTTC	CASSEWVGRSYEQYF
TRBJ1-3	.	few	TRBV7-2	TGTGCCAGCAGTTTACAGGGAGGTTTAGGTGGAAACACCATATATTTT	CASSLQGGLGGNTIYF
TRBJ1-4	.	.	TRBV6-1	TGTGCCGGTCACAGGTCCTATAATGAAAAACTGTTTTTT	CAGHRSYNEKLFF
TRBJ2-3	.	many	TRBV7-3	TGTGCCAGCTCAGACCGCGGGGGCGGAACAGATACGCAGTATTTT	CASSDRGGGTDTQYF
TRBJ1-1	.	.	TRBV19	TGTGCCAGTAGTATTGGGGGGTACTCTGAAGCTTTCTTT	CASSIGGYSEAFF
TRBJ2-2	.	few	TRBV5-5	TGTGCCAGCAGCTTGGTAAAGGGCTACACCGGGGAGCTGTTTTTT	CASSLVKGYTGELFF
TRBJ1-2	.	many	TRBV20-1	TGCAGTGCTAGAGAATTTAAGACAGACCGGTATGGCTACACCTTC	CSAREFKTDRYGYTF
TRBJ2-2	TRBD2	few	TRBV9	TGTGCCAGCAGCGCCGGGACTAGCACCACCGGGGAGCTGTTTTTT	CASSAGTSTTGELFF
TRBJ2-3	.	.	TRBV5-1	TGCGCCAGCAGCTTAGGGCTAGCCCCAGGAGATACGCAGTATTTT	CASSLGLAPGDTQYF
TRBJ1-3	.	many	TRBV4-1	TGCGCCAGCAGCCAAGAATGGAGCGAAAGGCCTGGAAACACCATATATTTT	CASSQEWSERPGNTIYF
TRBJ2-5	.	many	TRBV11-2	TGTGCCAGCAGCTGGAGGACCACCCAAGAGACCCAGTACTTC	CASSWRTTQETQYF
TRBJ1-1	.	few	TRBV5-1	TGCGCCAGCACCCTACAGGGTCAGGAGACTGAAGCTTTCTTT	CASTLQGQETEAFF
TRBJ2-3	TRBD1	.	TRBV20-1	TGCAGTGCTAGACCCTGGACAGGTACTGGCACAGATACGCAGTATTTT	CSARPWTGTGTDTQYF
TRBJ1-5	TRBD1	.	TRBV6-4	TGTGCCAGCAGTGTCACAGGGGGCATTAATCAGCCCCAGCATTTT	CASSVTGGINQPQHF
TRBJ1-6	TRBD1	few	TRBV9	TGTGCCAGCAGCCCTACCGGGACAGGGGTCTCACCCCTCCACTTT	CASSPTGTGVSPLHF
TRBJ1-5	TRBD1	.	TRBV4-1	TGCGCCAGCAGCCCCCAAGACAGGGATCAGCCCCAGCATTTT	CASSPQDRDQPQHF
TRBJ2-2	TRBD1	many	TRBV5-1	TGCGCCAGCAGCCGCCAAACAGGGGCCTCAAACACCGGGGAGCTGTTTTTT	CASSRQTGASNTGELFF
TRBJ1-5	.	few	TRBV29-1	TGCAGCGTTGGCGAATCCAATCAGCCCCAGCATTTT	CSVGESNQPQHF
TRBJ2-3	.	medium-sized	TRBV18	TGTGCCAGCTCACCACCTAGAGGAGGGACAGATACGCAGTATTTT	CASSPPRGGTDTQYF
TRBJ1-1	.	.	TRBV20-1	TGCAGTGCTAGTGGGGGTCCAAACACTGAAGCTTTCTTT	CSASGGPNTEAFF
TRBJ2-5	TRBD1	few	TRBV10-3	TGTGCCACCCGGACAGGGGCTACGGAGACCCAGTACTTC	CATRTGATETQYF